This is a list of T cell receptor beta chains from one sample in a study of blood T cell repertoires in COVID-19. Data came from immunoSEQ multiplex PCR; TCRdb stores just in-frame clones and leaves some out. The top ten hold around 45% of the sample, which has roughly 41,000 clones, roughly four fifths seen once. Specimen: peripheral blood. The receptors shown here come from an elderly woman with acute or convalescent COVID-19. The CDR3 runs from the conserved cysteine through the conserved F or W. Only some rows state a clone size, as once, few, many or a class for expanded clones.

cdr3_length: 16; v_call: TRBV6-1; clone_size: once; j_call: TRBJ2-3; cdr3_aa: CASSDPSGGTTDTQYF
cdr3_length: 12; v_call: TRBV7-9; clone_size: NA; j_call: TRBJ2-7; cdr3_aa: CASSPNSGEQYF
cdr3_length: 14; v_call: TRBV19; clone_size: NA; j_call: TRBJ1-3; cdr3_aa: CASSMSQVGNTIYF
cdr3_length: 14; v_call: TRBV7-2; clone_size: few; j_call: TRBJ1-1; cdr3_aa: CASSWGQMVTEAFF
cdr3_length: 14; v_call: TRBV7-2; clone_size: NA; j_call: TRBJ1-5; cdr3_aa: CASSLVREGQPQHF
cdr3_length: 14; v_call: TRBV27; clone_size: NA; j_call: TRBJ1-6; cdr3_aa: CASSLNRGNSPLHF
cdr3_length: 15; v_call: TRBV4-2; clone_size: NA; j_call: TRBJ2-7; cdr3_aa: CASSWGGGVSYEQYF
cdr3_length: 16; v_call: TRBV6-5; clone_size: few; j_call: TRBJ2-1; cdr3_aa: CASSYSPRTSGGAKFF
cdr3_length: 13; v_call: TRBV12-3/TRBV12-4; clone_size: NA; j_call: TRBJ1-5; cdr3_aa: CASRQDISQPQHF
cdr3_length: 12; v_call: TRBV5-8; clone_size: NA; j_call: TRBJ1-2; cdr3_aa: CASSALLGGYTF
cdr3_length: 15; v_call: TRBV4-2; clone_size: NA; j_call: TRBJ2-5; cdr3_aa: CASSHPGQGAETQYF
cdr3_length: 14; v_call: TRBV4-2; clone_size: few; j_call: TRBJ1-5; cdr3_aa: CASSQTGGNQPQHF
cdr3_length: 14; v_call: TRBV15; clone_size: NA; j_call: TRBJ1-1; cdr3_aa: CATSRAGQGATAFF
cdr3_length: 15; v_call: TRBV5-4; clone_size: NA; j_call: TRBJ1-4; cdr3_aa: CASSRPGRQDEKLFF
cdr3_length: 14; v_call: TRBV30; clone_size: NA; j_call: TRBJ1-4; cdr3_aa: CAWQNRGRFEKLFF
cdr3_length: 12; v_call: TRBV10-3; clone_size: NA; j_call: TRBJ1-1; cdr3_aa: CAGAGVDTEAFF
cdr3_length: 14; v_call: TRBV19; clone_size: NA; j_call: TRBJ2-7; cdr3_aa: CASSIRESSYEQYF
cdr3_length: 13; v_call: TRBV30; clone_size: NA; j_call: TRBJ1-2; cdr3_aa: CAWSSQGAGGYTF
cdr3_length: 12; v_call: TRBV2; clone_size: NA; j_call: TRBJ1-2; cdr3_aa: CASSVRQTGYTF
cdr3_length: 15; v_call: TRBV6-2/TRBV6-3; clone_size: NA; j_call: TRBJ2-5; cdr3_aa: CASSLGAGGRGAQYF
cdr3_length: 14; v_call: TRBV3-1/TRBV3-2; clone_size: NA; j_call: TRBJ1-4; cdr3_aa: CASSLSILNEKLFF
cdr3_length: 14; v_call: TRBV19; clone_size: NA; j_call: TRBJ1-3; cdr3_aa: CASSTTGTGNTIYF
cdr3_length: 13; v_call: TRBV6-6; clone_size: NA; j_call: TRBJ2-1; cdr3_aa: CASSSGLGNEQFF
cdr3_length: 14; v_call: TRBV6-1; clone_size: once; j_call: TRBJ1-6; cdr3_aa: CASSDWTGSSPLHF
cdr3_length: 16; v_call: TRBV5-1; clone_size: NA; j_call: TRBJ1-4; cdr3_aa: CASSLEVGDRNEKLFF
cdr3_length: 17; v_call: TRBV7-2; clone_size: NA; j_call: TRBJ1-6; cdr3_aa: CASSLVAGSTRNSPLHF
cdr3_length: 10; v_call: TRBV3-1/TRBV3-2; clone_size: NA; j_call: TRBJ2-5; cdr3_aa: CASSRGTQYF
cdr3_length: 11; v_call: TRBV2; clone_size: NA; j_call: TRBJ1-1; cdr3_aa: CASRRTGRAFF
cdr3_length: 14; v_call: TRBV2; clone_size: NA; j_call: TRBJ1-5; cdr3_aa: CASRDAGFNQPQHF
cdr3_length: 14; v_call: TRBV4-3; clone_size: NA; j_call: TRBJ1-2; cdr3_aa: CASSQNRDNYGYTF
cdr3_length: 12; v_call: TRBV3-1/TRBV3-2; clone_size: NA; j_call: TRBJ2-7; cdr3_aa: CASSQVGVQQYF
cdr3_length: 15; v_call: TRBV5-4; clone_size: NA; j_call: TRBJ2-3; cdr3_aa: CASSLYSGGADTQYF
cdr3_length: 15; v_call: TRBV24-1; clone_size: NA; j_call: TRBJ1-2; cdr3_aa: CATSDAGTGNYGYTF
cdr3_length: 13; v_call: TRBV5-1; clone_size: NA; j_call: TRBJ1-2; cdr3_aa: CASSSGGGLGYTF
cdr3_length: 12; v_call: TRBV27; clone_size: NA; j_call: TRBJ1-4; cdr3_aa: CASSTLQGKLFF
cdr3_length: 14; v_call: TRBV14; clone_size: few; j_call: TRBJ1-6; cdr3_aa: CASSQEQGYSPLHF
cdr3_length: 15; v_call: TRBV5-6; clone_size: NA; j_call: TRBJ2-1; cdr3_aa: CASRFRDRGQGGQFF
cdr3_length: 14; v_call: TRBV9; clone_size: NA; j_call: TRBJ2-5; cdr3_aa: CASSAAGGAGTQYF
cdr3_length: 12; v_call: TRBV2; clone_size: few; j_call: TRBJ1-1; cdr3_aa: CASSAERSQAFF
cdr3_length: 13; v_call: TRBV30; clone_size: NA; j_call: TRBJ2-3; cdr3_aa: CAWSGDYPDTQYF
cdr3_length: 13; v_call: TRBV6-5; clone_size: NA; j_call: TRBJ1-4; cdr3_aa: CASRTPTNEKLFF
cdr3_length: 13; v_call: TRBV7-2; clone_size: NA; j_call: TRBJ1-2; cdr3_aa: CASRSTGSHGYTF
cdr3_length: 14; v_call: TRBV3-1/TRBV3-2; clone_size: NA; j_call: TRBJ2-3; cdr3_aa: CASSPDYRGDTQYF
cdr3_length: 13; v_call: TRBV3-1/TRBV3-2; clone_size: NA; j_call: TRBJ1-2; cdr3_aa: CASSHRRAYGYTF
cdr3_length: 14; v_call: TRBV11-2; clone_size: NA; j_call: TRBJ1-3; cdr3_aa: CASSTGYAGNTIYF
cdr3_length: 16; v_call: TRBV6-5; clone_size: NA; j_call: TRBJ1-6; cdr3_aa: CASSYSRMAYNSPLHF
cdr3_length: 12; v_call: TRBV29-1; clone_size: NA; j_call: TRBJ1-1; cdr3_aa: CSVGDRNTEAFF
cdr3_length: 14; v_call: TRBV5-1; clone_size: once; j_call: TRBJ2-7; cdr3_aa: CASSPGTGVREQYF
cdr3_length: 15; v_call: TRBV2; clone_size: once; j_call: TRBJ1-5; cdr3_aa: CASSSDRDSNQPQHF
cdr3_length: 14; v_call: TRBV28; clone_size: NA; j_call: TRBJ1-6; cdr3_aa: CASSFVQGNSPLHF
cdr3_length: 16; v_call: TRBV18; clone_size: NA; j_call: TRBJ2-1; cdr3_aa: CASSQTGLDSYNEQFF
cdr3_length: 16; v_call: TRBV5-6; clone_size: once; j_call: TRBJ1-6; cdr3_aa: CASSPDMGRGPSPLHF